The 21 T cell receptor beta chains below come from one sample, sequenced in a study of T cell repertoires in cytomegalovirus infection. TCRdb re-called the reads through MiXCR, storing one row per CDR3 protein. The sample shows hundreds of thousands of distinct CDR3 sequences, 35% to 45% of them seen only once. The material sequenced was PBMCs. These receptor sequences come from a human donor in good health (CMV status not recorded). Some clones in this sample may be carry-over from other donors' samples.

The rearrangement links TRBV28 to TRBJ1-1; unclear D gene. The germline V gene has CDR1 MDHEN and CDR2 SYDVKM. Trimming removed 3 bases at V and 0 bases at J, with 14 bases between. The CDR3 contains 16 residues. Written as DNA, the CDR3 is TGTGCCAGCAGTTTGAACGACCTACTCATGAACACTGAAGCTTTCTTT. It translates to CASSLNDLLMNTEAFF. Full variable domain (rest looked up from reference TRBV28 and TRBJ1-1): DVKVTQSSRYLVKRTGEKVFLECVQDMDHENMFWYRQDPGLGLRLIYFSYDVKMKEKGDIPEGYSVSREKKERFSLILESASTNQTSMYLCASSLNDLLMNTEAFFGQGTRLTVV.

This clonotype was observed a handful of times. CDR3 amino acids: CAISDPTENTEAFF. The CDR3 DNA reads TGTGCCATCAGTGACCCGACGGAGAACACTGAAGCTTTCTTT. The V gene is TRBV10-3, the J gene TRBJ1-1; D is uncertain. The CDR3 has 14 residues. Germline lookup yields CDR1 ENHRY and CDR2 SYGVKD. Trimming pared 3 bases from V and 1 base from J, leaving 9 bases between.

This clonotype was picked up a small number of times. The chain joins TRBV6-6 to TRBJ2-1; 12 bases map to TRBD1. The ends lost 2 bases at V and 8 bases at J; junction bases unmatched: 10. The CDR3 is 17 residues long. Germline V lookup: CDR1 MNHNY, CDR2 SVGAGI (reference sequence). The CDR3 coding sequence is TGTGCCAGCAGTTACCCAGGGACAGGGGGCATGGGTGATGAGCAGTTCTTC. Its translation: CASSYPGTGGMGDEQFF.

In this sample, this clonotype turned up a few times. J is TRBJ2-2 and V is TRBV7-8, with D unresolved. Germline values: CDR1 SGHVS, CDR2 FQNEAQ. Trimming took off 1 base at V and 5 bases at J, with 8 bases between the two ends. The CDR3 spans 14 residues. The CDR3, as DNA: TGTGCCAGCAGCTTAGGACAACCGACCGGGGAGCTGTTTTTT. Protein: CASSLGQPTGELFF. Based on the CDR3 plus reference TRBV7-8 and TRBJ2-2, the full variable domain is GAGVSQSPRYKVAKRGQDVALRCDPISGHVSLFWYQQALGQGPEFLTYFQNEAQLDKSGLPSDRFFAERPEGSVSTLKIQRTQQEDSAVYLCASSLGQPTGELFFGEGSRLTVL.

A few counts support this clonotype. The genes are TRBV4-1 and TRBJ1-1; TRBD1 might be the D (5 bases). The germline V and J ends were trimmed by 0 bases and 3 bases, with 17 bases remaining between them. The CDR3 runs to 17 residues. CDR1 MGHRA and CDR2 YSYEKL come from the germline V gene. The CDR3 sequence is CASSQEISDEGYTEAFF. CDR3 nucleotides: TGCGCCAGCAGCCAAGAGATATCGGACGAGGGGTACACTGAAGCTTTCTTT.

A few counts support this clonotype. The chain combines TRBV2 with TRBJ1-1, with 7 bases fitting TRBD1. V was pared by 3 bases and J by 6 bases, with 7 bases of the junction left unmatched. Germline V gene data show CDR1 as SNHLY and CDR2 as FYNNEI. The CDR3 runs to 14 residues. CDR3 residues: CASSDRTGAAEAFF. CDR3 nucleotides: TGTGCCAGCAGTGACCGGACAGGAGCGGCTGAAGCTTTCTTT.

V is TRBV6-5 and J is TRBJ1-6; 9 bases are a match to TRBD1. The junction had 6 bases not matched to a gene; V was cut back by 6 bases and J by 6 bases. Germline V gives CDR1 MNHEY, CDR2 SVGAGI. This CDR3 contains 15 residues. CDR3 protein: CASRTGTGRNSPLHF. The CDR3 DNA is TGTGCCAGCAGGACCGGGACAGGGCGTAATTCACCCCTCCACTTT.

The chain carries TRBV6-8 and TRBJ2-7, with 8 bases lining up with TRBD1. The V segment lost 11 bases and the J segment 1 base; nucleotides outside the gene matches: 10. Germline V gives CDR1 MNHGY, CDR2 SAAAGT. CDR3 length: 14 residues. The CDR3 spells CALTRGQLSYEQYF. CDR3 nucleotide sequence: TGTGCCCTTACCAGGGGGCAGTTATCCTACGAGCAGTACTTC.

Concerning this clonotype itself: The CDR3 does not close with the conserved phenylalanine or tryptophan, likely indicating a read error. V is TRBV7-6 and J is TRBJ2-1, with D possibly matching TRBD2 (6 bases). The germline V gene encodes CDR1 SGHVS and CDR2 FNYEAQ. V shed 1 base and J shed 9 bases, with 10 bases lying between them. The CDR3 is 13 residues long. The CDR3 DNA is TGTGCCAGCAGCTTAGTCCGGGGAGGTGAGCAGTTCTTA. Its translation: CASSLVRGGEQFL.

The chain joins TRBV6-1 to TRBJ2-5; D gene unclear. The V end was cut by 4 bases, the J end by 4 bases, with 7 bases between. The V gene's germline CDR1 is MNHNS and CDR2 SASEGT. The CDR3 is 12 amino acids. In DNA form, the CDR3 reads TGTGCCAGCAGTGGACTCCGAGAGACCCAGTACTTC. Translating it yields CASSGLRETQYF.

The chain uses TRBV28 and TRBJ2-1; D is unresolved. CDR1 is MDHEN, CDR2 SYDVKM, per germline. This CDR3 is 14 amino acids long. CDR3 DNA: TGTGCTTTGGACCCAGCCAGCTCCTACAATGAGCAGTTCTTC. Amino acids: CALDPASSYNEQFF. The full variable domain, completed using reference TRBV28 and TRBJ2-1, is DVKVTQSSRYLVKRTGEKVFLECVQDMDHENMFWYRQDPGLGLRLIYFSYDVKMKEKGDIPEGYSVSREKKERFSLILESASTNQTSMYLCALDPASSYNEQFFGPGTRLTVL.

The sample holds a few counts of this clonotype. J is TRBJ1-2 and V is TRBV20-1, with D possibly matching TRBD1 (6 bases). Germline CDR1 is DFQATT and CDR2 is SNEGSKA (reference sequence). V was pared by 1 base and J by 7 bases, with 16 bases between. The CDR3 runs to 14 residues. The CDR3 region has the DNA TGCAGTGCTAGAGGTCCGACAGGCTACAGTGGCTACACCTTC. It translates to CSARGPTGYSGYTF.

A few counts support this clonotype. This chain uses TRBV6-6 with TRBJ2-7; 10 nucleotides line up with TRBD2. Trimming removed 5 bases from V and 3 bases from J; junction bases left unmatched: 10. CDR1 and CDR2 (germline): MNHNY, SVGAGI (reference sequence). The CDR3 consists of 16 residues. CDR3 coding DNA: TGTGCCAGCAGTCGAGCAGCGGGAGGGCCGGGCTACGAGCAGTACTTC. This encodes CASSRAAGGPGYEQYF.

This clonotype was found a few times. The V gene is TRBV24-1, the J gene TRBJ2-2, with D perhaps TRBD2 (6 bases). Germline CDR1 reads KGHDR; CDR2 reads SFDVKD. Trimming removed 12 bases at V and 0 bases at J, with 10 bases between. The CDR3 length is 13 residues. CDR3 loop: CAGGSANTGELFF. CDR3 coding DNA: TGTGCCGGGGGGTCGGCGAACACCGGGGAGCTGTTTTTT.

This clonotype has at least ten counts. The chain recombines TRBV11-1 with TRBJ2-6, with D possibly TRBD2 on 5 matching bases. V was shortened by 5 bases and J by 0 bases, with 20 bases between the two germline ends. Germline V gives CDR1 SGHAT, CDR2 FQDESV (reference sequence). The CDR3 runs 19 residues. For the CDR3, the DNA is TGTGCCAGCAGCCGATGGGTAGGCGGGTCCTCCTCTGGGGCCAACGTCCTGACTTTC. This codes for CASSRWVGGSSSGANVLTF.

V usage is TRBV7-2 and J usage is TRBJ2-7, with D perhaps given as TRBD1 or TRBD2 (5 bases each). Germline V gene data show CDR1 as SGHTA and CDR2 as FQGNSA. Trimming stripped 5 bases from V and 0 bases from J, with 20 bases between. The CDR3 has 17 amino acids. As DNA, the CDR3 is TGTGCCAGCAGCCCGCGGGTTGGGTGGGGGAGCTCCTACGAGCAGTACTTC. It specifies CASSPRVGWGSSYEQYF. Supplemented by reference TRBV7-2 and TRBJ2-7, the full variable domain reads GAGVSQSPSNKVTEKGKDVELRCDPISGHTALYWYRQSLGQGLEFLIYFQGNSAPDKSGLPSDRFSAERTGGSVSTLTIQRTQQEDSAVYLCASSPRVGWGSSYEQYFGPGTRLTVT.

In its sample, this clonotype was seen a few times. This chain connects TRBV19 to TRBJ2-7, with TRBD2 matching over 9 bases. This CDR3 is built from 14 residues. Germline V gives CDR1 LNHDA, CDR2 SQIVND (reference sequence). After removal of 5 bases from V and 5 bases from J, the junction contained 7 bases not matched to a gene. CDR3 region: CASSFVAGEDEQYF. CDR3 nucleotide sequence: TGTGCCAGTAGTTTCGTAGCGGGAGAGGACGAGCAGTACTTC.

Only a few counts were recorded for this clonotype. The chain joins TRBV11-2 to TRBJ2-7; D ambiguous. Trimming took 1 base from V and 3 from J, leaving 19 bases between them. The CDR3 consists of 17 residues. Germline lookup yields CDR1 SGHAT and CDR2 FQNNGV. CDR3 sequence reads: CASSLAHLDLRGYEQYF. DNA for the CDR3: TGTGCCAGCAGCTTAGCCCACCTGGACCTCCGAGGCTACGAGCAGTACTTC.

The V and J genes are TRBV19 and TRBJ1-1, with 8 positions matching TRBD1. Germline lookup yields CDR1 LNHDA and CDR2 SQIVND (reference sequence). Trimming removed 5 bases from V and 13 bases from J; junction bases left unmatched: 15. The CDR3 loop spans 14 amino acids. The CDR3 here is CASSVDRANSLGFF. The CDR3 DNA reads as TGTGCCAGTAGTGTGGACAGGGCTAACTCCTTGGGTTTCTTT.

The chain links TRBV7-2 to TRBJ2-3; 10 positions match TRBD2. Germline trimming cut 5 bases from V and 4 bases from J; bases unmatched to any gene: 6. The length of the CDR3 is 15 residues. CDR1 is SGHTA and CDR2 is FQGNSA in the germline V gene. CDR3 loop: CASSPTGTSADTQYF. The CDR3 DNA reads TGTGCCAGCAGCCCCACCGGGACTAGCGCAGATACGCAGTATTTT.

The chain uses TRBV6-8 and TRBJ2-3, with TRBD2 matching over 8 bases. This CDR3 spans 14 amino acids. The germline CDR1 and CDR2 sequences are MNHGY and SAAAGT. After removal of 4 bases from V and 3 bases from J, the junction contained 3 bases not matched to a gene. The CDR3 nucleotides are TGTGCCAGCAGTTCCCGACTAGCGACAGATACGCAGTATTTT. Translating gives CASSSRLATDTQYF.